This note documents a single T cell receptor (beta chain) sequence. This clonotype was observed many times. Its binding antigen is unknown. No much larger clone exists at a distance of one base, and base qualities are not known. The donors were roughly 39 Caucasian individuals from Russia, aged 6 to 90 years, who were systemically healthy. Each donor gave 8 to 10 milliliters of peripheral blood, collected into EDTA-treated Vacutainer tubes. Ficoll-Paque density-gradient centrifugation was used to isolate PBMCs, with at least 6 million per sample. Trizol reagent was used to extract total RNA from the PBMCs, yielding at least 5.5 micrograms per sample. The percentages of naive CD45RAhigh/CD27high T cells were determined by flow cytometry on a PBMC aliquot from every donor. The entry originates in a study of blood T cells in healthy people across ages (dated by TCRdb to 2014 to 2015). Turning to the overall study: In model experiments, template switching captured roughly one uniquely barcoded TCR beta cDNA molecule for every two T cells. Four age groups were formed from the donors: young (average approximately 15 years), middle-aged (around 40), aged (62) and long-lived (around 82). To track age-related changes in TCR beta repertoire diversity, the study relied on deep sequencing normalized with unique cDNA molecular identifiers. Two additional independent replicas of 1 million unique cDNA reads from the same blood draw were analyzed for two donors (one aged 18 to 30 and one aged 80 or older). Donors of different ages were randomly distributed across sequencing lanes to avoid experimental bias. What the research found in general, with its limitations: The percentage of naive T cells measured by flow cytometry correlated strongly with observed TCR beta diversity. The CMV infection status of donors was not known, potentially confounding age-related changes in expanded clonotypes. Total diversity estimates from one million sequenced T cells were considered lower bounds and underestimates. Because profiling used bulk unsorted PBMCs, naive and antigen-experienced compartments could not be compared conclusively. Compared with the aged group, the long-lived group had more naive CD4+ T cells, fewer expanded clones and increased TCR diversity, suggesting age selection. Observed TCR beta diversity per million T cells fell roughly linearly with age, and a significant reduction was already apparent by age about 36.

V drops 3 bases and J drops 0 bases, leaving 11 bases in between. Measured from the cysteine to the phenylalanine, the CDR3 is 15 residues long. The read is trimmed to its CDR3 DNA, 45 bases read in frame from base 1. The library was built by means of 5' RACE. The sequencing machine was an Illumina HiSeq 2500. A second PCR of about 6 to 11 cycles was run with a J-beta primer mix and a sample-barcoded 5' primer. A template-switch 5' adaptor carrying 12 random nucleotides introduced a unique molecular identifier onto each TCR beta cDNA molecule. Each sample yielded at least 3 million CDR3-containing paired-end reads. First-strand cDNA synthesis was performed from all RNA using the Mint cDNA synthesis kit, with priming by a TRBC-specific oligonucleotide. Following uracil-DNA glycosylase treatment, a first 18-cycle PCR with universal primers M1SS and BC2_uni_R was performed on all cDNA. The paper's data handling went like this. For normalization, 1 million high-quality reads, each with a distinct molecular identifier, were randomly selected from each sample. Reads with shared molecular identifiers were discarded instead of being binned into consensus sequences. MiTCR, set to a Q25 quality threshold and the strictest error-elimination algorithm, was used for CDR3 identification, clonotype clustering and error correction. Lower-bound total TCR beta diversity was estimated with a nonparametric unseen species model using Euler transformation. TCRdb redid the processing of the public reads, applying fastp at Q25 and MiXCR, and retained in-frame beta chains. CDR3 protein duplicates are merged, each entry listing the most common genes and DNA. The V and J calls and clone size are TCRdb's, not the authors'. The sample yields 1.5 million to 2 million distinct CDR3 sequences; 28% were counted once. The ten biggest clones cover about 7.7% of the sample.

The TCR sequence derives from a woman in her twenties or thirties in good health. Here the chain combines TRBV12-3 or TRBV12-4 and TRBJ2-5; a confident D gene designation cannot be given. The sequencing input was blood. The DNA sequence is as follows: TGTGCCAGCAGTTTCCGGTCTCTCTACCAAGAGACCCAGTACTTC. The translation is CASSFRSLYQETQYF.